This T cell receptor (beta chain) was captured by sequencing in a study of blood T cells in healthy people across ages. Notes on the study in general: Older age coincided with a roughly linear decline in TCR beta diversity per million T cells. Aged donors had fewer naive CD4+ cells and lower diversity than long-lived donors.

On this clonotype itself: Its antigen remains unidentified.

Primers used in a second PCR of roughly 6 to 11 cycles were a sample-barcoded 5' primer and a J-beta primer mix. TCRdb independently ran MiXCR on the 5' RACE reads; one entry per CDR3 protein. The data show fewer than 700,000 distinct CDR3 sequences, about 43% seen once. The CDR3 totals 15 residues. The J segment lost 0 bases and the V segment lost 1 base, leaving 4 bases of the junction unmatched. Germline V gene sequence: CDR1 SGDLS, CDR2 YYNGEE. The V and J genes are TRBV9 and TRBJ2-7; 7 nucleotides align to TRBD2. Sequencing was performed on blood. The receptor comes from a man of 80 years or more in good health. CDR3 sequence: CASSVLAESSYEQYF. The CDR3 nucleotides read TGTGCCAGCAGCGTACTAGCGGAGAGCTCCTACGAGCAGTACTTC.